Shown below are 29 T cell receptor beta chains from a single sample sequenced in a study of T cells in Graves' hyperthyroidism and ophthalmopathy. Regions amplified from RNA transcripts were the TCR beta CDR3 regions. The HTBI primer set served for first-round RT-PCR of the TCR CDR3. TCRdb redid the calling of the multiplex PCR reads with MiXCR, one entry per CDR3 protein. The data hold about 560,000 distinct CDR3 sequences, with approximately 15% observed a single time. Sample: blood. Every receptor here comes from a young woman with Graves' hyperthyroidism.

This clonotype was observed many times. V is TRBV18 and J is TRBJ2-3; D remains unclear. The CDR3 consists of 13 residues. Trimming pared 2 bases from V and 4 bases from J, leaving 7 bases between. Germline CDR1 is KGHSH and CDR2 is LQKENI. The CDR3 region is CASSPTAADTQYF. Written as DNA, the CDR3 is TGTGCCAGCTCACCAACGGCCGCAGATACGCAGTATTTT. Complete variable domain (other parts from reference TRBV18 and TRBJ2-3): NAGVMQNPRHLVRRRGQEARLRCSPMKGHSHVYWYRQLPEEGLKFMVYLQKENIIDESGMPKERFSAEFPKEGPSILRIQQVVRGDSAAYFCASSPTAADTQYFGPGTRLTVL.

This clonotype showed up many times. V and J are TRBV20-1 and TRBJ1-1, with a possible D match to TRBD1 (6 bases). Germline values: CDR1 DFQATT, CDR2 SNEGSKA (reference sequence). Trimming pared 6 bases from V and 5 bases from J, leaving 19 bases between. This CDR3 has 14 amino acids. CDR3 amino acids: CSAPFGGARTEAFF. As DNA, the CDR3 is TGCAGTGCCCCCTTCGGGGGGGCGAGAACTGAAGCTTTCTTT.

This chain links TRBV20-1 with TRBJ2-5, with TRBD1 as a possible D gene (8 bases). Trimming took off 2 bases at V and 5 bases at J, with 18 bases between the two ends. The CDR3 is 15 residues long. CDR1 DFQATT and CDR2 SNEGSKA come from the germline V gene (reference sequence). CDR3 bases: TGCAGTGCTAGATCGGCGGACAGGGAGGGGGAGACCCAGTACTTC. It is translated as CSARSADREGETQYF.

This clonotype was seen ten or more times. The chain recombines TRBV20-1 with TRBJ2-1; 7 bases align to TRBD2. Trimming took 3 bases from V and 7 from J; bases not matched to a gene: 3. Germline CDR1 is DFQATT and CDR2 is SNEGSKA (reference sequence). This CDR3 comprises 12 residues. The CDR3 here is CSASPGRNEQFF. The CDR3 DNA sequence: TGCAGTGCTAGTCCCGGGAGGAATGAGCAGTTCTTC.

This clonotype was found many times. This chain links TRBV7-2 with TRBJ2-1, with D unresolved. Germline CDR1 is SGHTA and CDR2 is FQGNSA. The CDR3 contains 13 residues. The V end lost 5 bases, the J end lost 5 bases, and 10 bases lay between the germline ends. The DNA for the CDR3 is TGTGCCAGCAGCGTGCTGGCGGACAATGAGCAGTTCTTC. It specifies CASSVLADNEQFF.

The V gene is TRBV4-1, the J gene TRBJ2-7; 8 bases agree with TRBD2. V gave up 4 bases and J gave up 7 bases; unmatched junction bases: 6. CDR1 is MGHRA and CDR2 is YSYEKL in the germline V gene. The CDR3 is 13 amino acids. The CDR3 sequence is CASSPLLAVEQYF. CDR3 nucleotides: TGCGCCAGCAGCCCACTACTAGCGGTAGAGCAGTACTTC.

In its sample, this clonotype was seen a few times. The rearrangement links TRBV11-2 to TRBJ1-1; a weak D match, TRBD1 (6 bases). CDR3 size: 13 residues. V gave up 8 bases and J gave up 4 bases, with 14 bases separating them. Germline-derived CDR1 and CDR2 are SGHAT and FQNNGV. In DNA, the CDR3 is TGTGCCAGCCGGACAGTAAGGAGCACTGAAGCTTTCTTT. It codes for CASRTVRSTEAFF.

This clonotype was recorded only once. The rearrangement uses TRBV19 and TRBJ2-5; 8 bases match TRBD2. Germline values: CDR1 LNHDA, CDR2 SQIVND (reference sequence). The CDR3 is 16 amino acids. Losses at the gene ends were 3 bases for V and 5 bases for J; bases not matched to a gene: 11. The chain's CDR3 is CASSMFQREIGETQYF. The DNA for the CDR3 is TGTGCCAGTAGTATGTTTCAGCGGGAGATTGGGGAGACCCAGTACTTC.

The V call is TRBV20-1, the J call TRBJ1-5; D gene unclear. This CDR3 is built from 16 residues. V was shortened by 0 bases and J by 0 bases, with 12 bases between the two germline ends. The V gene's germline CDR1 is DFQATT and CDR2 SNEGSKA (reference sequence). The DNA of the CDR3 is TGCAGTGCTAGAGACGGGCGGAGCTATAGCAATCAGCCCCAGCATTTT. This translates into CSARDGRSYSNQPQHF.

This clonotype turned up a few times. The CDR3 reads CASRQGLGLNTGELFF. In DNA form, the CDR3 reads TGTGCCAGCAGGCAAGGGCTGGGACTTAACACCGGGGAGCTGTTTTTT. The rearrangement uses TRBV11-3 and TRBJ2-2, with a possible D match to TRBD2 (6 bases). CDR1 is SGHNT and CDR2 is YENEEA in the germline V gene. The V end was cut by 6 bases, the J end by 2 bases, with 16 bases between. CDR3 length: 16 amino acids.

This clonotype was detected many times. The chain carries TRBV27 and TRBJ2-3; 10 nucleotides agree with TRBD2. The trim removed 6 bases at V and 5 bases at J, leaving 8 bases unmatched. This CDR3 spans 15 amino acids. CDR1 and CDR2 (germline): MNHEY, SMNVEV (reference sequence). The CDR3: CASRDPGLALDTQYF. The CDR3 region has the DNA TGTGCCAGCAGGGACCCGGGACTAGCGTTAGATACGCAGTATTTT.

The J gene is TRBJ2-2, the V gene TRBV6-5; D may be TRBD1 (5 bases). Germline-derived CDR1 and CDR2 are MNHEY and SVGAGI. V was trimmed by 0 bases and J by 4 bases, leaving 18 bases between them. This CDR3 spans 18 amino acids. CDR3 bases: TGTGCCAGCAGTTACTCGATACAGGCCATCCGAGGCACCGGGGAGCTGTTTTTT. Its translation: CASSYSIQAIRGTGELFF.

This clonotype was found many times. This chain joins TRBV27 and TRBJ1-5; D perhaps matches TRBD1 (5 bases). The CDR3 is 16 amino acids. Germline CDR1 reads MNHEY; CDR2 reads SMNVEV (reference sequence). Trimming stripped 7 bases from V and 6 bases from J, with 22 bases between. The CDR3 nucleotides are TGTGCCAGCACCAGGGCCTTCGGGGGGGTTTTTCAGCCCCAGCATTTT. Encoded protein: CASTRAFGGVFQPQHF.

V usage is TRBV7-9 and J usage is TRBJ2-5; D gene uncertain. Germline-derived CDR1 and CDR2 are SEHNR and FQNEAQ (reference sequence). V lost 5 bases and J lost 7, with 8 bases in between. This CDR3 region has 11 residues. CDR3 sequence (DNA): TGTGCCAGCAGCCAGGACGGGACCCAGTACTTC. Its translation is CASSQDGTQYF.

The V call is TRBV6-4, the J call TRBJ2-1, with 11 bases fitting TRBD2. Germline CDR1 MRHNA, CDR2 SNTAGT. V gave up 5 bases and J gave up 9 bases; unmatched junction bases: 6. This CDR3 has 14 residues. Here the CDR3 reads CASSFSSGGSEQFF. The CDR3 nucleotides read TGTGCCAGCAGTTTTTCTAGCGGGGGGAGTGAGCAGTTCTTC.

This clonotype was observed a few times. V usage is TRBV28 and J usage is TRBJ2-5; 10 bases map to TRBD1. Per the germline V gene, CDR1 is MDHEN and CDR2 is SYDVKM. The CDR3 extends over 14 amino acids. Trimming at V came to 5 bases and at J to 4 bases, leaving 4 bases not matched to a gene. CDR3 DNA: TGTGCCAGCAGTACCAGGGACAGGGGAGAGACCCAGTACTTC. The encoded protein is CASSTRDRGETQYF. Using reference TRBV28 and TRBJ2-5 for the parts outside the CDR3, the full variable domain is DVKVTQSSRYLVKRTGEKVFLECVQDMDHENMFWYRQDPGLGLRLIYFSYDVKMKEKGDIPEGYSVSREKKERFSLILESASTNQTSMYLCASSTRDRGETQYFGPGTRLLVL.

This clonotype was seen a handful of times. This chain connects TRBV12-3 or TRBV12-4 to TRBJ1-2; unclear D gene. The CDR3 runs to 16 residues. V was shortened by 0 bases and J by 0 bases, with 11 bases between the two germline ends. The CDR3 coding sequence is TGTGCCAGCAGTTTAGCGAGGCGGTACACTAACTATGGCTACACCTTC. It specifies CASSLARRYTNYGYTF.

This clonotype was seen repeatedly, ten times or more. This chain joins TRBV7-8 and TRBJ2-7; D might be TRBD2 (6 bases). The CDR3 extends over 16 amino acids. Between the trimmed V and J ends, which lost 1 base and 6 bases, there was a span of 19 bases. Germline V gives CDR1 SGHVS, CDR2 FQNEAQ. The CDR3 coding sequence is TGTGCCAGCAGCTTAGAATATGTGACTAGAATCCGCGAGCAGTACTTC. Translation: CASSLEYVTRIREQYF.

This clonotype was counted between two and nine times. This chain uses TRBV7-8 with TRBJ1-5; D gene unclear. Per the germline V gene, CDR1 is SGHVS and CDR2 is FQNEAQ. The length of the CDR3 is 14 residues. With 6 bases removed from V and 5 bases from J, the gap between germline ends came to 14 bases. CDR3 in amino acids: CASSNLLGHQPQHF. The CDR3 nucleotides are TGTGCCAGCAGTAATCTTTTAGGGCATCAGCCCCAGCATTTT.

The chain employs TRBV7-9 and TRBJ2-6, with 7 bases lining up with TRBD1. Per the germline V gene, CDR1 is SEHNR and CDR2 is FQNEAQ (reference sequence). The CDR3 contains 15 residues. V dropped 5 bases and J dropped 4; count of bases not matched to a gene: 5. The chain's CDR3 is CASSEGQAGANVLTF. The CDR3 nucleotides read TGTGCCAGCAGCGAAGGACAGGCCGGGGCCAACGTCCTGACTTTC.

This clonotype was seen more than once but under ten times. The rearrangement joins TRBV10-3 to TRBJ2-6; D is undetermined. Trimming pared 0 bases from V and 4 bases from J, leaving 4 bases between. The CDR3 consists of 14 residues. CDR1 and CDR2 from the germline V gene are ENHRY and SYGVKD. CDR3 sequence: CAISESGGANVLTF. The CDR3 coding sequence is TGTGCCATCAGTGAGTCAGGCGGGGCCAACGTCCTGACTTTC.

This clonotype was seen repeatedly, ten times or more. The chain joins TRBV2 to TRBJ2-7; the D is unclear. This CDR3 region has 11 residues. V lost 6 bases and J lost 7, with 10 bases in between. CDR1 is SNHLY and CDR2 is FYNNEI in the germline V gene. The CDR3 protein is CASRVEGEQYF. As DNA, the CDR3 is TGTGCCAGCAGGGTAGAAGGGGAGCAGTACTTC.

The chain links TRBV28 to TRBJ2-7; 9 bases fit TRBD1. CDR3 length: 15 residues. CDR1 MDHEN and CDR2 SYDVKM come from the germline V gene. Trimming removed 7 bases from V and 1 base from J; junction bases left unmatched: 8. The CDR3 bases are TGTGCCAGCACCAACCCCGGGACAGGGTCCTACGAGCAGTACTTC. As protein: CASTNPGTGSYEQYF.

As regards this clonotype: A read error may be the cause here, since a much bigger clone is one base away. V gene TRBV20-1 combines with J gene TRBJ1-6; possible D gene TRBD1, 6 bases. Germline V lookup: CDR1 DFQATT, CDR2 SNEGSKA (reference sequence). This CDR3 comprises 14 residues. The CDR3 nucleotides are TGCAGTGCTAGAGGGGGTTACAGGGATTCACCCCTCCGCTTT. As protein: CSARGGYRDSPLRF.

There are a few counts of this clonotype. The chain uses TRBV20-1 and TRBJ2-1; 12 bases are shared with TRBD2. CDR3 size: 18 residues. The germline V gene has CDR1 DFQATT and CDR2 SNEGSKA (reference sequence). Trimming at V came to 5 bases and at J to 0 bases, leaving 11 bases not matched to a gene. For the CDR3, the DNA is TGCAGTGCTGGGGACCCTTCTAGCGGGGGGGGCTCCTACAATGAGCAGTTCTTC. Its protein is CSAGDPSSGGGSYNEQFF.

The gene calls are TRBV10-3 and TRBJ2-7, with 9 nucleotides matching TRBD2. Germline CDR1 ENHRY, CDR2 SYGVKD. The CDR3 sequence is 14 residues long. V dropped 10 bases and J dropped 6; count of bases not matched to a gene: 13. The CDR3 DNA reads TGTGCCAGCGCAGCGGGGGGTATTCGTCTCGAGCAGTACTTC. Protein product: CASAAGGIRLEQYF.

Only a few counts were recorded for this clonotype. The chain is built from TRBV6-5 and TRBJ1-5, with 9 positions matching TRBD1. The V gene end was trimmed by 1 base and the J gene end by 3 bases; junction bases not matched to a gene: 7. The CDR3 totals 17 residues. CDR1 MNHEY and CDR2 SVGAGI come from the germline V gene. CDR3 sequence reads: CASSYLTGTGFNQPQHF. In DNA, the CDR3 is TGTGCCAGCAGTTACTTAACCGGGACAGGGTTCAATCAGCCCCAGCATTTT.

This clonotype occurred many times. The rearrangement links TRBV27 to TRBJ1-1, with D perhaps matching TRBD1 (5 bases). V was trimmed by 4 bases and J by 7 bases, leaving 16 bases between them. The germline gives CDR1 MNHEY, CDR2 SMNVEV (reference sequence). This CDR3 has 14 residues. The CDR3 DNA reads TGTGCCAGCAGTTCACGACAGAGGCGCAGTGAAGCTTTCTTT. Protein: CASSSRQRRSEAFF.

Ten or more counts support this clonotype. The chain couples TRBV29-1 to TRBJ2-1, with 7 bases lining up with TRBD1. CDR3 size: 13 residues. Trimming removed 6 bases from V and 1 base from J; junction bases left unmatched: 3. The germline CDR1 and CDR2 sequences are SQVTM and ANQGSEA. The CDR3 is CSVQTGSYNEQFF. The CDR3 nucleotides read TGCAGCGTCCAGACAGGGTCCTACAATGAGCAGTTCTTC.